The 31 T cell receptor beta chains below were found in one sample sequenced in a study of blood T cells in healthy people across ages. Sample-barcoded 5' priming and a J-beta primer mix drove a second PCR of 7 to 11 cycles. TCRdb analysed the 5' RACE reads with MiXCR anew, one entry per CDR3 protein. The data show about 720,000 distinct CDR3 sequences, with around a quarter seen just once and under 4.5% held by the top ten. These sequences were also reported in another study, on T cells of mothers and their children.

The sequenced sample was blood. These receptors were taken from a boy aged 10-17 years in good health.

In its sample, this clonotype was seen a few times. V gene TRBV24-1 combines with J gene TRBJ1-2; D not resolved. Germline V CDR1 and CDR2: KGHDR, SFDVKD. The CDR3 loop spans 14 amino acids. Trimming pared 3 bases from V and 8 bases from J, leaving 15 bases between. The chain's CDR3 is CATSDTTHPGGYTF. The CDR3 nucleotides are TGTGCCACCAGTGATACGACACACCCGGGAGGCTACACCTTC.

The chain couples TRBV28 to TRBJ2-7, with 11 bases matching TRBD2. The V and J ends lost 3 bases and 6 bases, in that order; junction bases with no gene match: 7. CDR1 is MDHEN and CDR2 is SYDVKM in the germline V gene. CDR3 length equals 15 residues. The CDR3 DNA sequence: TGTGCCAGCAGTTTTGAGACTAGCGGGATAGCCGAGCAGTACTTC. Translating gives CASSFETSGIAEQYF. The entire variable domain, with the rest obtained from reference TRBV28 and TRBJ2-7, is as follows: DVKVTQSSRYLVKRTGEKVFLECVQDMDHENMFWYRQDPGLGLRLIYFSYDVKMKEKGDIPEGYSVSREKKERFSLILESASTNQTSMYLCASSFETSGIAEQYFGPGTRLTVT.

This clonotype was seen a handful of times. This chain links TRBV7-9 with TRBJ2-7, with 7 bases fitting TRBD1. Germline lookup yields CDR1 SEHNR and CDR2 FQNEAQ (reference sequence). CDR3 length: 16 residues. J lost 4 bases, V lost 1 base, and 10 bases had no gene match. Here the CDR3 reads CASSLGGQSKGYEQYF. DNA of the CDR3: TGTGCCAGCAGCTTAGGGGGACAGTCCAAAGGGTACGAGCAGTACTTC.

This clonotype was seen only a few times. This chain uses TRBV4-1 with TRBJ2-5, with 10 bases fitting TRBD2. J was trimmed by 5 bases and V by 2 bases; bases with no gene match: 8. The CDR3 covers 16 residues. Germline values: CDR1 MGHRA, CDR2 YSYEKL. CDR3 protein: CASSQSQREGRETQYF. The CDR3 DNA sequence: TGCGCCAGCAGCCAATCGCAGCGGGAGGGCCGCGAGACCCAGTACTTC.

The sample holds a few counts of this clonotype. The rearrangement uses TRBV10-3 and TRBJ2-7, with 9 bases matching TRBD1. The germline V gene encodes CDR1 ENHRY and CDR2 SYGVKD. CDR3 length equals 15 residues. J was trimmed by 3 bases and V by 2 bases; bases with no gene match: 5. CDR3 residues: CAISERGQGDYEQYF. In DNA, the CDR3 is TGTGCCATCAGTGAGAGGGGACAGGGAGACTACGAGCAGTACTTC.

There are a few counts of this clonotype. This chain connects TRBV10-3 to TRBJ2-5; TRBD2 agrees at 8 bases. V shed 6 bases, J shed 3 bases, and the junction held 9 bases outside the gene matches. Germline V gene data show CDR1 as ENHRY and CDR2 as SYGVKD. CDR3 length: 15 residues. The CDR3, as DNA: TGTGCCATCAGCCCCGGGGAGCGGGGGAAAGAGACCCAGTACTTC. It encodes CAISPGERGKETQYF.

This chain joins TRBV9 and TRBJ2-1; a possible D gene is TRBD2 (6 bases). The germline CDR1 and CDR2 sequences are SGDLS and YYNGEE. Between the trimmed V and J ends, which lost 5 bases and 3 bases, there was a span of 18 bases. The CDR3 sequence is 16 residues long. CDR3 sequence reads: CASSFGGSGYYNEQFF. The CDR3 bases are TGTGCCAGCAGTTTTGGTGGTAGCGGATACTACAATGAGCAGTTCTTC.

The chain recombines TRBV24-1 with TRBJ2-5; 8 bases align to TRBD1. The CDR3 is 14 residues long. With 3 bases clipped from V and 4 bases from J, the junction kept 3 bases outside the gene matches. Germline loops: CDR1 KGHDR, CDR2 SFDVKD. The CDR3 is CATSDPDRGETQYF. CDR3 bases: TGTGCCACCAGTGATCCTGACAGGGGAGAGACCCAGTACTTC.

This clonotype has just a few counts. The CDR3 loop is CSVGTEEADTQYF. CDR3 sequence (DNA): TGCAGCGTTGGGACCGAGGAGGCAGATACGCAGTATTTT. The chain joins TRBV29-1 to TRBJ2-3, with a tentative D call TRBD2 (5 bases). Deletions cut 4 bases from V and 4 bases from J, with 12 bases between. This CDR3 has 13 residues. Germline lookup yields CDR1 SQVTM and CDR2 ANQGSEA.

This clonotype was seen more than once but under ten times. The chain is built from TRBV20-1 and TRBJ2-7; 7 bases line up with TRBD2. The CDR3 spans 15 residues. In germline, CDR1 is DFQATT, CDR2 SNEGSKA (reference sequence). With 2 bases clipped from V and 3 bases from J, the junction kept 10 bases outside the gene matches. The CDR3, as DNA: TGCAGTGCTAGACGGACTAGAGGGACTGACTACGAGCAGTACTTC. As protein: CSARRTRGTDYEQYF.

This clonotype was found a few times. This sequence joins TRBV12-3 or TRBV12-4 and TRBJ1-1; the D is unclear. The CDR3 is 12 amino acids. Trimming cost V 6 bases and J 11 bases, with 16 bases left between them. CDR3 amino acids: CASRAARHVAFF. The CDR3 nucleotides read TGTGCCAGCAGGGCCGCTAGACACGTCGCTTTCTTT.

The CDR3 sequence is CASSSITTGNTEAFF. DNA for the CDR3: TGTGCCAGCAGTTCGATAACTACAGGGAACACTGAAGCTTTCTTT. This rearrangement joins TRBV27 to TRBJ1-1; D perhaps matches TRBD1 (5 bases). Germline CDR1 MNHEY, CDR2 SMNVEV (reference sequence). The CDR3 covers 15 residues. Trimming stripped 4 bases from V and 1 base from J, with 13 bases between.

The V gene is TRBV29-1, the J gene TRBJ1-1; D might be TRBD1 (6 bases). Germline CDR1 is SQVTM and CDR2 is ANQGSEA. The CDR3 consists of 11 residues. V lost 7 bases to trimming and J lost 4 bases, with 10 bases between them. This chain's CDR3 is CSGIRGTEAFF. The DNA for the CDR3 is TGCAGCGGAATCAGGGGCACTGAAGCTTTCTTT.

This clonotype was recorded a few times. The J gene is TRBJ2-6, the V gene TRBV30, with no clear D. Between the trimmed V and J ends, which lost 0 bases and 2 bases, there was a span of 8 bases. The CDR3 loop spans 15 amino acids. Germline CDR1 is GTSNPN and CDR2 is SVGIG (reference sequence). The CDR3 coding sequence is TGTGCCTGGAGTGTTGAGCCGGCTGGGGCCAACGTCCTGACTTTC. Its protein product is CAWSVEPAGANVLTF. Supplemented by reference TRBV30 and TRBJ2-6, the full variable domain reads SQTIHQWPATLVQPVGSPLSLECTVEGTSNPNLYWYRQAAGRGLQLLFYSVGIGQISSEVPQNLSASRPQDRQFILSSKKLLLSDSGFYLCAWSVEPAGANVLTFGAGSRLTVL.

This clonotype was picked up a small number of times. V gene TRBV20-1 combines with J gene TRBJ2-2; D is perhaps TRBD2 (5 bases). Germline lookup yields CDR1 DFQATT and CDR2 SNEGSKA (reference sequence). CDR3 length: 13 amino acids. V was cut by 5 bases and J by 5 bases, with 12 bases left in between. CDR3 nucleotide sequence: TGCAGTGCTCTTAGTGGCGGGACCGGGGAGCTGTTTTTT. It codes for CSALSGGTGELFF.

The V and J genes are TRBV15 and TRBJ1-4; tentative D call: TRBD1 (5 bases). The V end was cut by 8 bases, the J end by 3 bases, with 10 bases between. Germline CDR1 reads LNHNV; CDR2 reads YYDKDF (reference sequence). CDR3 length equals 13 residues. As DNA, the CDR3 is TGTGCCACCGGTGCAGGGCCTAATGAAAAACTGTTTTTT. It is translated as CATGAGPNEKLFF. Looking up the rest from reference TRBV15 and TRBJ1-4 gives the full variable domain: DAMVIQNPRYQVTQFGKPVTLSCSQTLNHNVMYWYQQKSSQAPKLLFHYYDKDFNNEADTPDNFQSRRPNTSFCFLDIRSPGLGDTAMYLCATGAGPNEKLFFGSGTQLSVL.

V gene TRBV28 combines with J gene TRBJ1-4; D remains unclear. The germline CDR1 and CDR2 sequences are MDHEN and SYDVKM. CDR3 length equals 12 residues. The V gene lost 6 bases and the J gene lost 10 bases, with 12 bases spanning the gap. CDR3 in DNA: TGTGCCAGCAGCCCTGGAGTGGGAAAACTGTTTTTT. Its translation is CASSPGVGKLFF.

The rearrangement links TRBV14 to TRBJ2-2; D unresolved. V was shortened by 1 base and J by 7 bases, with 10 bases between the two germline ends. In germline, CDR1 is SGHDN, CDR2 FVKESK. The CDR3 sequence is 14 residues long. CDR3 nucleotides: TGTGCCAGCAGCCAAGGCACCCCGGTCGGGGAGCTGTTTTTT. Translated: CASSQGTPVGELFF.

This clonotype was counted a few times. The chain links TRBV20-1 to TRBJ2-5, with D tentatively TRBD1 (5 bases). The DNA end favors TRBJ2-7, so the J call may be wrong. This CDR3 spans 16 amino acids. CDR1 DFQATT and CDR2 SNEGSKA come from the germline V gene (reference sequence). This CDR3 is CSARPATKGFSSEQYF. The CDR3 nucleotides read TGCAGTGCTAGGCCGGCAACAAAGGGGTTTAGCTCCGAGCAGTACTTC.

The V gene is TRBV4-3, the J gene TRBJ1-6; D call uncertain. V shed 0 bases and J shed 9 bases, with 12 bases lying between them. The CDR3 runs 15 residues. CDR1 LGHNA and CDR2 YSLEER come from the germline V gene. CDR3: CASSQDWDPGSPLHF. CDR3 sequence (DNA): TGCGCCAGCAGCCAAGACTGGGATCCCGGTTCACCCCTCCACTTT.

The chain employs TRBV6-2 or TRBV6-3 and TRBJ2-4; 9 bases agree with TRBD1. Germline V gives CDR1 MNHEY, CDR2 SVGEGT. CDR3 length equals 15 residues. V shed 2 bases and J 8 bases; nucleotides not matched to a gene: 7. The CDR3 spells CASSYPWTGVDIQYF. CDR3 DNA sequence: TGTGCCAGCAGTTACCCTTGGACAGGGGTGGACATTCAGTACTTC.

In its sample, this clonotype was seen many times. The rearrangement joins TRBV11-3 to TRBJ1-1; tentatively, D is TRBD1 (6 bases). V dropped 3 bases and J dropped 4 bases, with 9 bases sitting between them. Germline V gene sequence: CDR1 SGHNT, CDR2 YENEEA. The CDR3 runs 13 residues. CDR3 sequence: CASSFRGITEAFF. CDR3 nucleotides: TGTGCCAGCAGCTTCAGGGGAATCACTGAAGCTTTCTTT.

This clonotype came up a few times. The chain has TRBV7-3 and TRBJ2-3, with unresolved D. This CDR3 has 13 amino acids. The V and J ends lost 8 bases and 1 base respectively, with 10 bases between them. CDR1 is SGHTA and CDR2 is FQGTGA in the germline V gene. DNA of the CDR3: TGTGCCAGCGGATTCCGGGGCACAGATACGCAGTATTTT. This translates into CASGFRGTDTQYF.

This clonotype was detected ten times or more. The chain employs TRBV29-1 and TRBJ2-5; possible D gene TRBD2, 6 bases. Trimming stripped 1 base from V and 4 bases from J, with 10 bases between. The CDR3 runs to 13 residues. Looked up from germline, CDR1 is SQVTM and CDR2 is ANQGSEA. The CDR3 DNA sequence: TGCAGCGTTGAAGGCGGGGTTCGAGAGACCCAGTACTTC. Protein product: CSVEGGVRETQYF.

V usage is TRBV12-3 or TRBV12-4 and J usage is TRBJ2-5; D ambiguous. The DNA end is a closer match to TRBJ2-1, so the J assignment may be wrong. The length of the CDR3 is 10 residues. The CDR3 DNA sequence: TGTGCCAGCATGGCCCATGAGCAGTTCTTC. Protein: CASMAHEQFF.

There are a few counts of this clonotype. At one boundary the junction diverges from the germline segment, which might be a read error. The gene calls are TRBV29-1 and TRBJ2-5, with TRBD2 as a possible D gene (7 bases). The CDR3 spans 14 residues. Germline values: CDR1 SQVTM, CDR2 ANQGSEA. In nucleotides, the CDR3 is TGCAGCGGTGAAAGGGGGGGGGAAGGAGAGACCCAGTACTTC. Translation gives CSGERGGEGETQYF. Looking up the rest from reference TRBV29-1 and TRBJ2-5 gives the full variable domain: SAVISQKPSRDICQRGTSLTIQCQVDSQVTMMFWYRQQPGQSLTLIATANQGSEATYESGFVIDKFPISRPNLTFSTLTVSNMSPEDSSIYLCSGERGGEGETQYFGPGTRLLVL.

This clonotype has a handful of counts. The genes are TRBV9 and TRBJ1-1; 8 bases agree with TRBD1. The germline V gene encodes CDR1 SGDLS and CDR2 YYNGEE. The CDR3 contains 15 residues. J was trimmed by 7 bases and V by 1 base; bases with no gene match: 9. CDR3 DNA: TGTGCCAGCAGCGTACGGGCAGGGGGCTTTGTTGAAGCTTTCTTT. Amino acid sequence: CASSVRAGGFVEAFF.

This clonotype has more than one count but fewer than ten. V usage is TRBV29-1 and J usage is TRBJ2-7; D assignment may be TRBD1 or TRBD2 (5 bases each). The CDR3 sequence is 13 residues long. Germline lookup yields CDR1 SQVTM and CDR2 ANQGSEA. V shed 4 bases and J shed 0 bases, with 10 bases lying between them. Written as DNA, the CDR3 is TGCAGCGTTGGGTACGGGACCTCCTACGAGCAGTACTTC. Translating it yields CSVGYGTSYEQYF.

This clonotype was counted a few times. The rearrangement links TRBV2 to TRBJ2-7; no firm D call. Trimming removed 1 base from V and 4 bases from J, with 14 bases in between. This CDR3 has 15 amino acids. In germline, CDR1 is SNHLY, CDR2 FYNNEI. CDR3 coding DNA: TGTGCCAGCAGTGAAGGGCTAGGTGAAGTTTACGAGCAGTACTTC. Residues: CASSEGLGEVYEQYF.

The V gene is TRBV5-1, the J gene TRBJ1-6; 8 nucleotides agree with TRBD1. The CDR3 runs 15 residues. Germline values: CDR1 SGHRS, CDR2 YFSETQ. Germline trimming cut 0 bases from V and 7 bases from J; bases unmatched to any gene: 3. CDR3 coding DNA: TGCGCCAGCAGCTTGGCTCAGGGGGCGAATTCACCCCTCCACTTT. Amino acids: CASSLAQGANSPLHF.

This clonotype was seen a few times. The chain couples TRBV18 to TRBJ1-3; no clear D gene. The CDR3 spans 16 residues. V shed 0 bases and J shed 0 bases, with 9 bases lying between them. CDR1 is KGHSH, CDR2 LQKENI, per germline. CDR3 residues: CASSPPSRNSGNTIYF. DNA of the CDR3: TGTGCCAGCTCACCACCCTCGCGGAACTCTGGAAACACCATATATTTT.